The 3 T cell receptor beta chains presented below share a single source sample, sequenced in a study of beta chain features in type 1 diabetes (dated by TCRdb to the late 2010s). Broad study findings and their caveats: In all four CD4+ subsets, TCRB CDR3 length was moderately but significantly shorter in type 1 diabetes patients.

Libraries were prepared through the immunoSEQ multiplex PCR assay. The High Capacity cDNA Reverse Transcription Kit was used to reverse transcribe all of the isolated RNA, meaning that expressed TCRB transcripts were what got sequenced. TCRdb mirrors the immuneACCESS table, restricted to in-frame sequences. Some clones are absent from its copies; in checked studies, under half trace to an unresolved V gene, and the reason for the others is unknown. Recorded for this sample are over 25,000 clones; roughly 56% of them occurred a single time. In total, the top ten clones hold 1.4% to 1.5% of the sample. Their cognate antigens are unknown. The material sequenced was Tregs from blood. The cell subset or site tag for this specimen amounts to: regulatory CD4+ T cells. These receptors originate from a woman between 18 and 29 years old with type 1 diabetes.

This chain joins TRBV7-2 and TRBJ1-5; possible D gene TRBD1, 5 bases. Looked up from germline, CDR1 is SGHTA and CDR2 is FQGNSA. V was pared by 1 base and J by 5 bases, with 18 bases between. The CDR3 contains 17 residues. In DNA form, the CDR3 reads TGTGCCAGCAGCTTAGTTGTAGGCAGGGTGAAGGATCAGCCCCAGCATTTT. Protein product: CASSLVVGRVKDQPQHF.

The chain employs TRBV5-4 and TRBJ2-1, with D possibly TRBD2 on 7 matching bases. Germline V gene lookup returns CDR1 SGHNT and CDR2 YYREEE (reference sequence). Trimming left V 5 bases short and J 0 bases short, with 27 bases between. This CDR3 is built from 20 residues. DNA of the CDR3: TGTGCCAGCAGAAGCGCAGGGGCCCGGGAGGCACCTAGCTCCTACAATGAGCAGTTCTTC. Translated: CASRSAGAREAPSSYNEQFF.

V usage is TRBV5-4 and J usage is TRBJ2-7; D is uncertain. This CDR3 region has 13 residues. Trimming shortened V by 0 bases and J by 1 base, and 5 bases separated the two germline ends. Germline V gives CDR1 SGHNT, CDR2 YYREEE (reference sequence). CDR3 sequence: CASSLGQSYEQYV. Here the CDR3 DNA reads TGTGCCAGCAGCTTGGGACAATCCTACGAGCAGTACGTC.